This TCR beta chain was sequenced during a study of identical twins. The trim removed 8 bases at V and 6 bases at J, leaving 11 bases unmatched. The length of the CDR3 is 15 residues. TCRdb passed the 5' RACE reads through MiXCR, listing each CDR3 protein once. The data contain some 590,000 distinct CDR3 sequences, around 9.6% of them singletons. These sequences were also reported in another study, on yellow fever vaccine responses in identical twins.

The rearrangement joins TRBV12-3 or TRBV12-4 to TRBJ2-1; TRBD2 matches at 9 bases. The sample comprised PBMCs. The receptor's source is a woman between 18 and 30 years old in good health. CDR3 region: CASQMGLAGSNEQFF. The CDR3 region has the DNA TGTGCCAGCCAGATGGGCCTAGCGGGAAGCAATGAGCAGTTCTTC.